Below, 17 T cell receptor beta chains from the same sample are listed, as sequenced in a study of OX40 agonist ivuxolimab in advanced cancers. Generated by immunoSEQ multiplex PCR, the TCRdb table keeps only in-frame clones and is missing some. The profile shows over 100,000 clones, around 91% of them singletons. The sequences come from CD4+ or CD8+ T cells sorted from blood, collected in a trial of the OX40 agonist ivuxolimab. The receptors were gathered from an adult with an advanced solid tumor such as melanoma, head and neck, liver or kidney cancer.

The chain employs TRBV6-5 and TRBJ1-2; 7 nucleotides agree with TRBD1. Germline V gene lookup returns CDR1 MNHEY and CDR2 SVGAGI. V gave up 6 bases and J gave up 6 bases; unmatched junction bases: 7. This CDR3 has 13 amino acids. CDR3 nucleotides: TGTGCCAGCAGAAGGACAGGCCCCAATGGCTACACCTTC. Protein: CASRRTGPNGYTF.

V and J are TRBV4-3 and TRBJ2-6; 7 bases fit TRBD1. CDR3 length equals 16 residues. Germline loops: CDR1 LGHNA, CDR2 YSLEER. Losses at the gene ends were 4 bases for V and 4 bases for J; bases not matched to a gene: 7. The CDR3 protein is CASSPQGVLGANVLTF. The CDR3 bases are TGCGCCAGCAGCCCCCAGGGGGTACTAGGGGCCAACGTCCTGACTTTC.

The rearrangement uses TRBV28 and TRBJ2-2, with 12 positions matching TRBD2. CDR1 is MDHEN, CDR2 SYDVKM, per germline. The V gene end was trimmed by 6 bases and the J gene end by 1 base; junction bases not matched to a gene: 6. The CDR3 contains 17 residues. The CDR3 nucleotides read TGTGCCAGCAGGCTGACTAGCGGGGGCCTGAACACCGGGGAGCTGTTTTTT. This translates into CASRLTSGGLNTGELFF.

The chain carries TRBV5-6 and TRBJ2-3, with TRBD2 matching 9 bases. V lost 0 bases and J lost 7; bases outside the gene matches: 9. CDR1 is SGHDT and CDR2 is YYEEEE in the germline V gene. This CDR3 has 16 residues. The CDR3 region has the DNA TGTGCCAGCAGCTTGGCCCTGGCGGGGGGGCTCTATACGCAGTATTTT. This codes for CASSLALAGGLYTQYF.

The V and J genes are TRBV27 and TRBJ2-5, with TRBD2 matching over 8 bases. The CDR3 is 16 amino acids. Germline V gene lookup returns CDR1 MNHEY and CDR2 SMNVEV (reference sequence). J was trimmed by 4 bases and V by 8 bases; bases with no gene match: 15. The CDR3 DNA reads as TGTGCCAGCGGTATTCGGACTAGCCTCGTACTAGAGACCCAGTACTTC. This sequence encodes CASGIRTSLVLETQYF.

V usage is TRBV28 and J usage is TRBJ1-1, with D unclear. The germline V gene has CDR1 MDHEN and CDR2 SYDVKM. This CDR3 spans 15 amino acids. The ends were cut back, 3 bases at V and 1 base at J, with 12 bases in the middle. In DNA form, the CDR3 reads TGTGCCAGCAGTTTCCCGGCAGGAGAGAACACTGAAGCTTTCTTT. Translation: CASSFPAGENTEAFF.

This sequence joins TRBV14 and TRBJ2-5, with 7 nucleotides matching TRBD1. Germline V gene sequence: CDR1 SGHDN, CDR2 FVKESK. The CDR3 extends over 14 amino acids. J gave up 4 bases and V 2 bases, and 4 bases lay outside the gene matches. Here the CDR3 DNA reads TGTGCCAGCAGCCAATACAGGGGTGGAGAGACCCAGTACTTC. Residues: CASSQYRGGETQYF. Filled out from reference TRBV14 and TRBJ2-5, the complete variable domain reads EAGVTQFPSHSVIEKGQTVTLRCDPISGHDNLYWYRRVMGKEIKFLLHFVKESKQDESGMPNNRFLAERTGGTYSTLKVQPAELEDSGVYFCASSQYRGGETQYFGPGTRLLVL.

CDR3 region: CASSIGQGLSNEQFF. The CDR3 DNA is TGTGCCAGTAGTATAGGACAGGGGTTAAGCAATGAGCAGTTCTTC. The chain joins TRBV19 to TRBJ2-1, with TRBD1 identical over 8 bases. The germline V gene encodes CDR1 LNHDA and CDR2 SQIVND (reference sequence). V was pared by 1 base and J by 6 bases, with 5 bases of the junction left unmatched. This CDR3 is built from 15 residues.

V usage is TRBV7-8 and J usage is TRBJ1-2; weak D call: TRBD1 (5 bases). V was trimmed by 1 base and J by 3 bases, leaving 18 bases between them. The CDR3 covers 17 residues. Germline CDR1 reads SGHVS; CDR2 reads FQNEAQ. CDR3 coding DNA: TGTGCCAGCAGCTTAGTCGGATTGGGGGGTGAGGACTATGGCTACACCTTC. Residues: CASSLVGLGGEDYGYTF.

This chain joins TRBV28 and TRBJ1-2; tentative D call: TRBD1 (6 bases). The length of the CDR3 is 14 residues. The germline gives CDR1 MDHEN, CDR2 SYDVKM. Trimming pared 5 bases from V and 8 bases from J, leaving 18 bases between. CDR3 DNA sequence: TGTGCCAGCAGTCTCGACAGGAACACGAGGGGCTACACCTTC. It yields the protein CASSLDRNTRGYTF.

The rearrangement uses TRBV5-4 and TRBJ2-7; TRBD1 aligns across 7 bases. V dropped 0 bases and J dropped 4; count of bases not matched to a gene: 7. There are 15 residues in the CDR3. CDR1 is SGHNT and CDR2 is YYREEE in the germline V gene (reference sequence). CDR3 nucleotides: TGTGCCAGCAGCTTGGACCGACAGGGATCGTACGAGCAGTACTTC. This gives the protein CASSLDRQGSYEQYF.

The gene calls are TRBV28 and TRBJ1-2; D is ambiguous. Deletions cut 6 bases from V and 4 bases from J, with 12 bases between. The length of the CDR3 is 13 residues. The germline V gene has CDR1 MDHEN and CDR2 SYDVKM. The CDR3 sequence is CASSRVLGYGYTF. The CDR3 region has the DNA TGTGCCAGCAGCCGGGTCCTTGGCTATGGCTACACCTTC.

Only one count was recorded for this clone. The chain uses TRBV7-8 and TRBJ1-3; D is ambiguous. The CDR3 length is 15 residues. Germline-derived CDR1 and CDR2 are SGHVS and FQNEAQ. Trimming stripped 3 bases from V and 2 bases from J, with 11 bases between. CDR3 sequence: CASSLLGWAGNTIYF. The CDR3 DNA follows: TGTGCCAGCAGCTTGCTGGGTTGGGCTGGAAACACCATATATTTT.

The chain has TRBV4-3 and TRBJ1-2, with TRBD1 as a possible D gene (6 bases). The ends were cut back, 1 base at V and 8 bases at J, with 23 bases in the middle. Per the germline V gene, CDR1 is LGHNA and CDR2 is YSLEER. The CDR3 runs 17 residues. The CDR3 coding sequence is TGCGCCAGCAGCCAAGTAGGGGCCGGGGGCGCGTTGGGGGGCTACACCTTC. Translating gives CASSQVGAGGALGGYTF.

V is TRBV7-8 and J is TRBJ2-7; possible D gene TRBD1, 5 bases. CDR1 SGHVS and CDR2 FQNEAQ come from the germline V gene. CDR3 length: 13 amino acids. V shed 7 bases and J shed 0 bases, with 10 bases lying between them. Written as DNA, the CDR3 is TGTGCCAGCATGACACAGGCCTCCTACGAGCAGTACTTC. It encodes CASMTQASYEQYF.

This clone was recorded only once. The chain has TRBV6-5 and TRBJ1-2; no clear D gene. Trimming shortened V by 0 bases and J by 0 bases, and 5 bases separated the two germline ends. In germline, CDR1 is MNHEY, CDR2 SVGAGI. The CDR3 runs to 14 residues. CDR3 nucleotides: TGTGCCAGCAGTTACTCGGTAGCTAACTATGGCTACACCTTC. It codes for CASSYSVANYGYTF.

The chain's CDR3 is CASSWGTGKNSPLHF. The CDR3 bases are TGTGCCAGCAGCTGGGGGACAGGGAAAAATTCACCCCTCCACTTT. The chain has TRBV6-5 and TRBJ1-6, with 9 bases fitting TRBD1. Germline V gives CDR1 MNHEY, CDR2 SVGAGI. Losses at the gene ends were 6 bases for V and 7 bases for J; bases not matched to a gene: 7. There are 15 residues in the CDR3.